These 26 T cell receptor beta chains share one sample of origin, sequenced in a study of T cells in Graves' hyperthyroidism and ophthalmopathy. The TCR beta CDR3 regions underwent amplification using RNA transcripts as the source. HTBI primers drove first-round RT-PCR of the TCR CDR3. MiXCR, run by TCRdb on the multiplex PCR reads, gives a single entry per CDR3 protein. Found here are 450,000 to 600,000 distinct CDR3 sequences, less than 20% of them singletons; the top ten hold roughly 47%. Sequenced material: blood. The receptors were sampled from a middle-aged man with Graves' ophthalmopathy.

This clonotype has ten or more counts. This chain joins TRBV30 and TRBJ2-7; D is unclear. V lost 4 bases, J lost 5 bases, and 12 bases lay in between. Per germline, CDR1 GTSNPN and CDR2 SVGIG (reference sequence). The CDR3 contains 12 residues. This chain's CDR3 is CAWTHLRDEQYF. CDR3 DNA: TGTGCCTGGACTCACTTGCGCGACGAGCAGTACTTC.

This clonotype was seen only once. The rearrangement joins TRBV3-1 to TRBJ1-6; D call uncertain. V was cut by 4 bases and J by 14 bases, with 12 bases left in between. CDR3 length: 12 residues. CDR1 and CDR2 from the germline V gene are LGHDT and YNNKEL (reference sequence). This CDR3 is CASSLERSTLHF. The DNA of the CDR3 is TGTGCCAGCAGCCTGGAGCGATCAACCCTCCACTTT.

In this sample, this clonotype turned up a few times. The chain carries TRBV29-1 and TRBJ2-1; 10 bases match TRBD2. J gave up 2 bases and V 6 bases, and 16 bases lay outside the gene matches. Germline CDR1 reads SQVTM; CDR2 reads ANQGSEA. The CDR3 is made up of 18 amino acids. This chain's CDR3 is CSVRTGLAALPTYNEQFF. The CDR3 nucleotides read TGCAGCGTACGAACCGGACTAGCGGCCCTTCCTACCTACAATGAGCAGTTCTTC.

The genes are TRBV5-6 and TRBJ2-2; D may be TRBD2 (6 bases). CDR1 and CDR2 from the germline V gene are SGHDT and YYEEEE. The CDR3 is made up of 17 amino acids. V was shortened by 2 bases and J by 5 bases, with 19 bases between the two germline ends. The CDR3 loop reads CASSFGASDYFTGELFF. CDR3 bases: TGTGCCAGCAGCTTTGGCGCTAGCGATTATTTTACCGGGGAGCTGTTTTTT.

This clonotype was detected many times. This chain connects TRBV2 to TRBJ1-6; unclear D gene. The CDR3 runs to 14 residues. V was clipped by 4 bases and J by 7 bases, with 11 bases between them. In germline, CDR1 is SNHLY, CDR2 FYNNEI. The CDR3 nucleotides are TGTGCCAGCAGTGGGGTACAAGGAAATTCACCCCTCCACTTT. It yields the protein CASSGVQGNSPLHF.

The rearrangement joins TRBV29-1 to TRBJ2-2; D unresolved. Germline assignment: CDR1 SQVTM and CDR2 ANQGSEA. The CDR3 loop spans 11 amino acids. The ends were cut back, 7 bases at V and 3 bases at J, with 6 bases in the middle. This CDR3 reads CSGYDTGELFF. The CDR3 DNA reads as TGCAGCGGGTACGACACCGGGGAGCTGTTTTTT.

V usage is TRBV5-1 and J usage is TRBJ2-7; a possible D gene is TRBD1 (6 bases). Germline CDR1 and CDR2: SGHRS and YFSETQ. This CDR3 spans 15 amino acids. V lost 3 bases to trimming and J lost 7 bases, with 20 bases between them. For the CDR3, the DNA is TGCGCCAGCAGCTCTGGGGACGGGCCCAGGGGTGAGCAGTACTTC. It translates to CASSSGDGPRGEQYF.

The sample holds many counts of this clonotype. This chain links TRBV7-2 with TRBJ2-7; D might be TRBD1 (6 bases). The CDR3 has 15 amino acids. V was trimmed by 5 bases and J by 2 bases, leaving 16 bases between them. Germline V gene lookup returns CDR1 SGHTA and CDR2 FQGNSA. CDR3 sequence reads: CASSPTQGIAYEQYF. CDR3 bases: TGTGCCAGCAGCCCTACGCAGGGGATAGCCTACGAGCAGTACTTC. The full variable domain, completed using reference TRBV7-2 and TRBJ2-7, is GAGVSQSPSNKVTEKGKDVELRCDPISGHTALYWYRQSLGQGLEFLIYFQGNSAPDKSGLPSDRFSAERTGGSVSTLTIQRTQQEDSAVYLCASSPTQGIAYEQYFGPGTRLTVT.

This clonotype was detected ten times or more. This chain links TRBV28 with TRBJ1-1, with 7 bases aligning to TRBD1. Germline V gene data show CDR1 as MDHEN and CDR2 as SYDVKM. Trimming removed 8 bases from V and 1 base from J; junction bases left unmatched: 7. This CDR3 has 14 residues. Written as DNA, the CDR3 is TGTGCCAGCCTAACGGGACAGAGGAACACTGAAGCTTTCTTT. Translating it yields CASLTGQRNTEAFF.

At least ten counts were recorded for this clonotype. The chain uses TRBV28 and TRBJ2-7, with D possibly TRBD2 on 6 matching bases. This CDR3 contains 14 residues. CDR1 is MDHEN and CDR2 is SYDVKM in the germline V gene. The ends were cut back, 5 bases at V and 2 bases at J, with 13 bases in the middle. The CDR3 nucleotides read TGTGCCAGCAGTAGGGACGGACTACCCTACGAGCAGTACTTC. Protein sequence: CASSRDGLPYEQYF.

The DNA of the CDR3 is TGTGCCAGTAGTATCATCCCCGGCCTGGTCGGACAGCCCCAGCATTTT. Translating gives CASSIIPGLVGQPQHF. V usage is TRBV19 and J usage is TRBJ1-5; unclear D gene. The V and J ends lost 3 bases and 7 bases respectively, with 19 bases between them. The CDR3 sequence is 16 residues long. Germline V gene lookup returns CDR1 LNHDA and CDR2 SQIVND (reference sequence). The full variable domain, rest sourced from reference TRBV19 and TRBJ1-5, is DGGITQSPKYLFRKEGQNVTLSCEQNLNHDAMYWYRQDPGQGLRLIYYSQIVNDFQKGDIAEGYSVSREKKESFPLTVTSAQKNPTAFYLCASSIIPGLVGQPQHFGDGTRLSIL.

As DNA, the CDR3 is TGTGCCAGCAGCCCAGAGGGGGGCTACACCTTC. Translating gives CASSPEGGYTF. The chain recombines TRBV13 with TRBJ1-2, with D perhaps matching TRBD1 (5 bases). The CDR3 is 11 amino acids. The V gene's germline CDR1 is PRHDT and CDR2 FYEKMQ (reference sequence). V was clipped by 5 bases and J by 8 bases, with 9 bases between them.

In its sample, this clonotype was seen many times. The chain recombines TRBV20-1 with TRBJ2-5; possibly TRBD1 for D (6 bases). V was cut by 6 bases and J by 4 bases, with 18 bases left in between. The CDR3 runs 14 residues. CDR1 DFQATT and CDR2 SNEGSKA come from the germline V gene (reference sequence). The CDR3 region is CSAARTVSSETQYF. DNA of the CDR3: TGCAGTGCCGCGCGGACAGTTTCATCAGAGACCCAGTACTTC.

The chain uses TRBV12-3 or TRBV12-4 and TRBJ2-1, with 8 positions matching TRBD2. J was trimmed by 4 bases and V by 4 bases; bases with no gene match: 3. The CDR3 sequence is 14 residues long. This chain's CDR3 is CASSWASGYNEQFF. In DNA, the CDR3 is TGTGCCAGCAGTTGGGCTAGCGGGTACAATGAGCAGTTCTTC.

This clonotype has only a few counts. V and J are TRBV12-3 or TRBV12-4 and TRBJ1-4; D uncertain. V was trimmed by 4 bases and J by 7 bases, leaving 7 bases between them. CDR3 size: 12 residues. The CDR3 region is CASSWTGEKLFF. CDR3 nucleotide sequence: TGTGCCAGCAGTTGGACGGGTGAAAAACTGTTTTTT.

Many counts were recorded for this clonotype. The CDR3 loop reads CASSESLGQANTEAFF. CDR3 DNA sequence: TGTGCCAGCAGTGAATCCCTAGGACAGGCAAACACTGAAGCTTTCTTT. V and J are TRBV2 and TRBJ1-1, with 7 bases lining up with TRBD1. V shed 2 bases, J shed 2 bases, and the junction held 8 bases outside the gene matches. The CDR3 is 16 residues long. The germline CDR1 and CDR2 sequences are SNHLY and FYNNEI.

Only a few counts were recorded for this clonotype. The chain joins TRBV12-3 or TRBV12-4 to TRBJ2-5, with a possible D match to TRBD2 (6 bases). This CDR3 has 16 residues. Trimming pared 1 base from V and 6 bases from J, leaving 18 bases between. CDR3 in DNA: TGTGCCAGCAGTTTAGTTTTTAAGGACTACCGAAAGACCCAGTACTTC. Translation gives CASSLVFKDYRKTQYF.

This chain uses TRBV15 with TRBJ2-1, with 8 bases lining up with TRBD1. There are 14 residues in the CDR3. Losses at the gene ends were 3 bases for V and 5 bases for J; bases not matched to a gene: 3. Per germline, CDR1 LNHNV and CDR2 YYDKDF (reference sequence). The CDR3: CATSRAGQDNEQFF. CDR3 in DNA: TGTGCCACCAGCAGGGCGGGACAGGACAATGAGCAGTTCTTC.

Details on this clonotype: This may be a read error, as it is one base from a much larger clone. The V gene is TRBV6-1, the J gene TRBJ2-7; D is ambiguous. V gave up 3 bases and J gave up 2 bases, with 8 bases separating them. The CDR3 totals 13 residues. Looked up from germline, CDR1 is MNHNS and CDR2 is SASEGT. The CDR3 nucleotides read TGTGCCAGCAGTGAGTCTGTGACCTACGAGCAGTACTTC. It encodes CASSESVTYEQYF.

This clonotype has a handful of counts. The chain recombines TRBV12-3 or TRBV12-4 with TRBJ2-2; D is uncertain. Deletions cut 7 bases from V and 2 bases from J, with 11 bases between. The CDR3 extends over 14 amino acids. The CDR3 here is CASNPEGNTGELFF. The CDR3 DNA reads TGTGCCAGCAACCCGGAAGGTAACACCGGGGAGCTGTTTTTT.

V is TRBV6-1 and J is TRBJ1-3, with TRBD1 as a possible D gene (5 bases). There are 14 residues in the CDR3. Germline V CDR1 and CDR2: MNHNS, SASEGT. V dropped 10 bases and J dropped 3 bases, with 16 bases sitting between them. The CDR3 sequence: CATSRQGSGNTIYF. The CDR3 bases are TGTGCCACCTCCCGGCAGGGCAGTGGAAACACCATATATTTT.

This clonotype was detected only a few times. This chain uses TRBV28 with TRBJ2-3; the D gene is possibly TRBD1 (5 bases). The V gene lost 8 bases and the J gene lost 1 base, with 10 bases spanning the gap. This CDR3 is 13 amino acids long. The germline V gene has CDR1 MDHEN and CDR2 SYDVKM. Here the CDR3 reads CASGATRTDTQYF. CDR3 sequence (DNA): TGTGCCAGCGGGGCTACCCGCACAGATACGCAGTATTTT.

This clonotype was observed many times. The chain recombines TRBV12-3 or TRBV12-4 with TRBJ2-7, with 7 bases aligning to TRBD1. The CDR3 contains 14 residues. V trimming: 6 bases; J trimming: 0 bases; junction bases outside the gene matches: 5. CDR3 coding DNA: TGTGCCAGCAGCTACCGACAGGGCTCCTACGAGCAGTACTTC. Translating it yields CASSYRQGSYEQYF.

The chain carries TRBV7-3 and TRBJ2-1; 8 nucleotides line up with TRBD2. The CDR3 spans 15 residues. CDR1 SGHTA and CDR2 FQGTGA come from the germline V gene. The V segment lost 5 bases and the J segment 4 bases; nucleotides outside the gene matches: 7. The CDR3 loop is CASSRRSGGYNEQFF. Written as DNA, the CDR3 is TGTGCCAGCAGCCGGCGCAGCGGGGGTTACAATGAGCAGTTCTTC. The full variable domain, completed using reference TRBV7-3 and TRBJ2-1, is GAGVSQTPSNKVTEKGKYVELRCDPISGHTALYWYRQSLGQGPEFLIYFQGTGAADDSGLPNDRFFAVRPEGSVSTLKIQRTERGDSAVYLCASSRRSGGYNEQFFGPGTRLTVL.

In this sample, this clonotype turned up many times. The chain couples TRBV3-1 to TRBJ2-3, with 7 bases that match TRBD1. The V segment lost 3 bases and the J segment 6 bases; nucleotides outside the gene matches: 9. Germline values: CDR1 LGHDT, CDR2 YNNKEL (reference sequence). There are 15 residues in the CDR3. The CDR3 spells CASSHRQGATDTQYF. CDR3 sequence (DNA): TGTGCCAGCAGCCACAGACAGGGAGCCACGGATACGCAGTATTTT.

This clonotype was observed a handful of times. This chain connects TRBV6-5 to TRBJ1-1; D unresolved. The CDR3 length is 14 residues. Germline lookup yields CDR1 MNHEY and CDR2 SVGAGI. Trimming removed 1 base from V and 3 bases from J, with 9 bases in between. This CDR3 reads CASSYLEGYTEAFF. The CDR3 bases are TGTGCCAGCAGTTACTTGGAGGGTTACACTGAAGCTTTCTTT.